One sample yielded the 16 T cell receptor beta chains listed below, sequenced in a study of blood T cells in healthy people across ages. A second PCR of about 6 to 11 cycles used a sample-barcoded 5' primer and a J-beta primer mix. TCRdb reprocessed the 5' RACE reads via MiXCR and lists one record per CDR3 protein. The sample consists of some 1.4 million distinct CDR3 sequences, approximately 40% of them appearing once. Specimen: blood. All receptors derive from a woman under 30 in good health.

This chain uses TRBV5-1 with TRBJ1-2; tentative D call: TRBD1 (6 bases). V lost 3 bases and J 4 bases, leaving 10 bases between the germline ends. This CDR3 spans 13 amino acids. The germline CDR1 and CDR2 sequences are SGHRS and YFSETQ. CDR3 sequence reads: CASSSEGVYGYTF. CDR3 coding DNA: TGCGCCAGCAGCTCGGAGGGGGTCTATGGCTACACCTTC.

The rearrangement links TRBV10-1 to TRBJ2-5; D might be TRBD2 (6 bases). The CDR3 consists of 14 residues. Germline V gives CDR1 WNHNN, CDR2 SYGVQD (reference sequence). V was clipped by 6 bases and J by 5 bases, with 16 bases between them. CDR3 sequence reads: CASRDGGSGETQYF. The DNA of the CDR3 is TGCGCCAGCAGGGATGGAGGGTCCGGGGAGACCCAGTACTTC.

Remarks on this clonotype: The junction differs from germline at one of its ends, possibly a read error. The chain has TRBV10-3 and TRBJ2-3; D perhaps matches TRBD2 (6 bases). Germline V gene lookup returns CDR1 ENHRY and CDR2 SYGVKD. CDR3 length equals 15 residues. CDR3 nucleotide sequence: TGTGCCCACCGGGGGAACGGGGCTGGCACAGATATGCAGTATTTT. Translating gives CAHRGNGAGTDMQYF.

The rearrangement joins TRBV3-1 to TRBJ2-5; D might be TRBD2 (6 bases). Germline V gene lookup returns CDR1 LGHDT and CDR2 YNNKEL (reference sequence). V lost 3 bases and J 0 bases, leaving 8 bases between the germline ends. The CDR3 extends over 14 amino acids. The CDR3 coding sequence is TGTGCCAGCAGCCATCGGACTAACCAAGAGACCCAGTACTTC. Translation gives CASSHRTNQETQYF.

This chain joins TRBV6-5 and TRBJ2-2; TRBD1 or TRBD2 may be the D gene (7 bases each). V was trimmed by 2 bases and J by 5 bases, leaving 12 bases between them. This CDR3 contains 15 residues. From germline, CDR1 is MNHEY and CDR2 SVGAGI. The CDR3 region is CASSYVQGGTGELFF. The CDR3 nucleotides read TGTGCCAGCAGTTACGTCCAGGGGGGGACCGGGGAGCTGTTTTTT.

The chain employs TRBV7-3 and TRBJ2-1, with D maybe TRBD2 (5 bases). V lost 0 bases and J 0 bases, leaving 9 bases between the germline ends. This CDR3 is 16 amino acids long. The germline V gene has CDR1 SGHTA and CDR2 FQGTGA. CDR3 sequence reads: CASSLTAESSYNEQFF. The DNA of the CDR3 is TGTGCCAGCAGCTTAACAGCGGAAAGCTCCTACAATGAGCAGTTCTTC.

The chain joins TRBV7-9 to TRBJ2-5, with 7 bases lining up with TRBD1. This CDR3 is built from 15 residues. Germline values: CDR1 SEHNR, CDR2 FQNEAQ (reference sequence). The ends lost 4 bases at V and 3 bases at J; junction bases unmatched: 8. This CDR3 is CASSWGQLDKETQYF. DNA of the CDR3: TGTGCCAGCAGCTGGGGACAGCTAGACAAAGAGACCCAGTACTTC.

This clonotype appeared a few times. The V call is TRBV4-1, the J call TRBJ2-7; D is unclear. Per the germline V gene, CDR1 is MGHRA and CDR2 is YSYEKL. There are 14 residues in the CDR3. With 0 bases removed from V and 4 bases from J, the gap between germline ends came to 10 bases. The chain's CDR3 is CASSQDPEVYEQYF. The CDR3 DNA reads as TGCGCCAGCAGCCAAGACCCAGAGGTGTACGAGCAGTACTTC.

The V gene is TRBV30, the J gene TRBJ1-2; TRBD1 aligns across 7 bases. The J segment lost 7 bases and the V segment lost 4 bases, leaving 6 bases of the junction unmatched. Germline-derived CDR1 and CDR2 are GTSNPN and SVGIG (reference sequence). This CDR3 spans 12 amino acids. CDR3 sequence reads: CAWNRGVVGYTF. The CDR3 bases are TGTGCCTGGAACAGGGGTGTAGTTGGCTACACCTTC.

For this clonotype: The junction departs from the called germline gene at one end, perhaps through a read error. The chain recombines TRBV27 with TRBJ1-1, with a tentative D call TRBD1 (6 bases). CDR3 length: 11 amino acids. Per germline, CDR1 MNHEY and CDR2 SMNVEV (reference sequence). The CDR3: CASSSRGGAFF. CDR3 bases: TGTGCCAGCAGTTCCCGAGGGGGGGCGTTCTTC.

This clonotype has a handful of counts. This chain uses TRBV3-1 with TRBJ2-1; TRBD1 matches 10 bases. This CDR3 has 17 residues. V was pared by 1 base and J by 1 base, with 4 bases of the junction left unmatched. Germline CDR1 is LGHDT and CDR2 is YNNKEL (reference sequence). Here the CDR3 DNA reads TGTGCCAGCAGCCAAGGGGACAGGGGATGGTCCTACAATGAGCAGTTCTTC. It translates to CASSQGDRGWSYNEQFF.

This chain joins TRBV5-5 and TRBJ2-2, with D tentatively TRBD2 (5 bases). CDR1 is SGHKS, CDR2 YYEKEE, per germline (reference sequence). The V gene lost 4 bases and the J gene lost 7 bases, with 8 bases spanning the gap. The CDR3 covers 12 residues. The CDR3 here is CASSRTGGELFF. The CDR3 DNA reads TGTGCCAGCAGCCGGACTGGCGGGGAGCTGTTTTTT.

This clonotype was picked up a small number of times. The J gene is TRBJ2-1, the V gene TRBV20-1, with TRBD2 matching 10 bases. V lost 1 base to trimming and J lost 10 bases; unmatched junction nucleotides: 7. Germline V lookup: CDR1 DFQATT, CDR2 SNEGSKA (reference sequence). The CDR3 extends over 14 amino acids. CDR3 protein: CSARGTSGAGEQFF. For the CDR3, the DNA is TGCAGTGCTAGAGGGACTAGCGGTGCCGGAGAGCAGTTCTTC.

This chain uses TRBV25-1 with TRBJ2-5; 7 nucleotides line up with TRBD2. The ends lost 10 bases at V and 11 bases at J; junction bases unmatched: 16. The germline CDR1 and CDR2 sequences are MGHDK and SYGVNS. This CDR3 contains 13 residues. The CDR3: CATQRDSGNEQYF. CDR3 nucleotides: TGTGCCACCCAGCGGGACTCGGGCAATGAGCAGTACTTC.

This clonotype was seen a handful of times. The chain couples TRBV20-1 to TRBJ2-5; possibly TRBD2 for D (5 bases). V lost 5 bases, J lost 6 bases, and 19 bases lay in between. Germline V lookup: CDR1 DFQATT, CDR2 SNEGSKA (reference sequence). The CDR3 totals 14 residues. CDR3 sequence (DNA): TGCAGTGCTCCCCCTGTGGAGGAGGTTAAGACCCAGTACTTC. Protein: CSAPPVEEVKTQYF.

This clonotype turned up a few times. Written as DNA, the CDR3 is TGCGCCAGCAGCTTCGGGCCTAGCGGCCACAATGAGCAGTTCTTC. Amino acids: CASSFGPSGHNEQFF. This chain uses TRBV5-1 with TRBJ2-1; TRBD2 matches at 7 bases. V was pared by 2 bases and J by 5 bases, with 7 bases of the junction left unmatched. Germline values: CDR1 SGHRS, CDR2 YFSETQ. This CDR3 has 15 residues.